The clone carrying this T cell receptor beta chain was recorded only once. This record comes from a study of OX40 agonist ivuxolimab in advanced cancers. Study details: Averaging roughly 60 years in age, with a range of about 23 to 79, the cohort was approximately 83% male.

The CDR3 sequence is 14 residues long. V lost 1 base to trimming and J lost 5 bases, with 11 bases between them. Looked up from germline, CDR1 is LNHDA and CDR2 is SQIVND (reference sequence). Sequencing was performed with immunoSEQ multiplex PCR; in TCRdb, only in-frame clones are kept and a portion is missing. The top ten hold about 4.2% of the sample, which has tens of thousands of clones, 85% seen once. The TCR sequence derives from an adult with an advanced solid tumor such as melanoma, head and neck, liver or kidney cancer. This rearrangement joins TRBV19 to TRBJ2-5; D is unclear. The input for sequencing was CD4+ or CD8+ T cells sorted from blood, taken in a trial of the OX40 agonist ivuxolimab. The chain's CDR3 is CASSIGTLRETQYF. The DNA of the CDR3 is TGTGCCAGTAGTATAGGGACCCTTCGGGAGACCCAGTACTTC.